These T cell receptor beta chains were read from a single sample in a study of memory B cells and T cells in multiple sclerosis. Antigens for these TCRs are unknown. Generated by immunoSEQ multiplex PCR, the TCRdb table keeps only in-frame clones and is missing some. This sample has roughly 12,000 clones, with around four fifths found just once. Sample: PBMCs from blood kept in culture. Receptors were obtained from a human donor with multiple sclerosis. Each CDR3 is given with its conserved first and last residue. D genes are given only for firm matches. Size is stated for part of the rows, as once, few or many counts, or as a class when the clone is expanded.

. . TRBJ2-3 TRBV4-1 TGCGCCAGCAGCCTCTCCCTCGGCAGGGAGTTGGCAGATACGCAGTATTTT CASSLSLGRELADTQYF
few TRBD2 TRBJ2-7 TRBV28 TGTGCCAGCAGGAATAGCGGGTTTGTCTACGAGCAGTACTTC CASRNSGFVYEQYF
. . TRBJ1-2 TRBV19 TGTGCCAGTAGTATAGAACGGGACTTACGTAACTATGGCTACACCTTC CASSIERDLRNYGYTF
. TRBD1 TRBJ2-5 TRBV5-1 TGCGCCAGCAGCAAGACAGGGGCGCCAGAGACCCAGTACTTC CASSKTGAPETQYF
once TRBD1 TRBJ2-7 TRBV28 TGTGCCAGCAGTGACAGGGGCTACGAGCAGTACTTC CASSDRGYEQYF
. TRBD1 TRBJ1-1 TRBV29-1 TGCAGCGCGGCAGGGGGCCGGGTTTACACTGAAGCTTTCTTT CSAAGGRVYTEAFF
. TRBD1 TRBJ2-1 TRBV2 TGTGCCAGCAGACGGGACAGGGGACCAAGGGAGCAGTTCTTC CASRRDRGPREQFF
once . TRBJ1-3 TRBV6-1 TGTGCCAGCAGTGTCGGGTCCTCTGGAAACACCATATATTTT CASSVGSSGNTIYF
medium-sized TRBD1 TRBJ2-7 TRBV18 TGTGCCAGCTCGTACAACAGGGGGGACAGGGGAGGCTACGAGCAGTACTTC CASSYNRGDRGGYEQYF
. TRBD2 TRBJ2-5 TRBV6-5 TGTGCCAGCAAAGGTAGCGGGGGCCTCCAAGAGACCCAGTACTTC CASKGSGGLQETQYF
. TRBD1 TRBJ1-5 TRBV19 TGTGCCAGTAGTATAGACAAATCCGGGACAGCAAATAGCAATCAGCCCCAGCATTTT CASSIDKSGTANSNQPQHF
. . TRBJ1-1 TRBV29-1 TGCAGCGTTGGCCGGGGGGGCACTGAAGCTTTCTTT CSVGRGGTEAFF
. . TRBJ2-3 TRBV9 TGTGCCAGCAGCGTAGCTATGACAGTCGGGGGCACAGATACGCAGTATTTT CASSVAMTVGGTDTQYF
once . TRBJ1-1 TRBV6-1 TGTGCCAGCAGGGGGGGCTGGACTGAAGCTTTCTTT CASRGGWTEAFF
. . TRBJ1-2 TRBV25-1 TGTGCCAGCAGCCCACCCCAGGCAGGGCCTCTTGGGGGCTACACCTTC CASSPPQAGPLGGYTF
. . TRBJ2-7 TRBV6-1 TGTGCCAGCAGTGAAACAGGGTGGGACCCCTACGAGCAGTACTTC CASSETGWDPYEQYF
. . TRBJ1-3 TRBV6-1 TGTGCCAGCAGTACAGGGGGAAACACCATATATTTT CASSTGGNTIYF
. . TRBJ2-5 TRBV2 TGTGCCAGCAGGGGAGTCGGAGAGACCCAGTACTTC CASRGVGETQYF
. . TRBJ2-7 TRBV6-6 TGTGCCAGCAGATATAGACAGCCCGAGTACGAGCAGTACTTC CASRYRQPEYEQYF
few . TRBJ2-1 TRBV5-4 TGTGCCAGCAGCTTGGGGGTAAGGGGGTACAATGAGCAGTTCTTC CASSLGVRGYNEQFF
. . TRBJ1-5 TRBV5-1 TGCGCCAGCAGCTTGGGGGGAATGAGCAATCAGCCCCAGCATTTT CASSLGGMSNQPQHF
few . TRBJ1-1 TRBV21-1 TGTGCCAGCAGCAAAGTTCGGAGGGGTACTGAAGCTTTCTTT CASSKVRRGTEAFF
. TRBD2 TRBJ2-2 TRBV30 TGTGCCTGGCAGGCGGGAGTAGGCGGGGAGCTGTTTTTT CAWQAGVGGELFF
. TRBD1 TRBJ1-2 TRBV28 TGTGCCAGCAGTTTAACAGGGGGGATATGGTATGGCTACACCTTC CASSLTGGIWYGYTF
. . TRBJ2-3 TRBV9 TGTGCCAGCAGCCCCCTAGGTGATACGCAGTATTTT CASSPLGDTQYF
. TRBD2 TRBJ2-7 TRBV20-1 TGCAGTGCGTCGACTAGCTCCAAGCAGTACTTC CSASTSSKQYF
. TRBD1 TRBJ1-5 TRBV2 TGTGCCAGTACGACAGGGGGCAGGAGTCAGCCCCAGCATTTT CASTTGGRSQPQHF
. TRBD2 TRBJ2-5 TRBV5-1 TGCGCCAGCAGCTCCAGCGGGGGATGGAGTCAAGAGACCCAGTACTTC CASSSSGGWSQETQYF
. . TRBJ2-7 TRBV6-6 TGTGCCAGCACTTTCGACCAGGGCAGCTCCTACGAGCAGTACTTC CASTFDQGSSYEQYF
. . TRBJ2-3 TRBV15 TGTGCCACCAGCAGAGATAAAGCAGCAGATACGCAGTATTTT CATSRDKAADTQYF
once . TRBJ2-5 TRBV5-6 TGTGCCAGCAGCCTCCCGGGGGCCGAGACCCAGTACTTC CASSLPGAETQYF
. TRBD2 TRBJ2-7 TRBV11-2 TGTGCCAGCAGCTTGGATGGGACTAGCGGCGAGCAGTACTTC CASSLDGTSGEQYF
. TRBD2 TRBJ2-2 TRBV5-5 TGTGCCAGCAGCTTCTCCGGACTAGCGGGCGCCGGGGAGCTGTTTTTT CASSFSGLAGAGELFF
. TRBD2 TRBJ2-7 TRBV6-5 TGTGCCAGCAGCGGACTAGCGGCCTACGAGCAGTACTTC CASSGLAAYEQYF
. TRBD2 TRBJ2-3 TRBV11-2 TGTGCCAGCAGAAGTACTAGCGGGGGCTACACAGATACGCAGTATTTT CASRSTSGGYTDTQYF
. . TRBJ2-1 TRBV5-1 TGCGCCAGCCGGCCCTCCTACAATGAGCAGTTCTTC CASRPSYNEQFF
once . TRBJ1-2 TRBV15 TGTGCCACCAGCAGAGCCCTCCGAGAGCCCGATGGCTACACCTTC CATSRALREPDGYTF
. . TRBJ1-4 TRBV5-6 TGTGCCAGCAGCCCCGGGACCTTTGATGAAAAACTGTTTTTT CASSPGTFDEKLFF
. TRBD2 TRBJ2-1 TRBV25-1 TGTGCCAGCAGTGGTATTCGCGGGAGAGGGTACAATGAGCAGTTCTTC CASSGIRGRGYNEQFF
. . TRBJ1-5 TRBV4-1 TGCGCCAGCAGCCTTGGTGGCTCCTATAGCAATCAGCCCCAGCATTTT CASSLGGSYSNQPQHF
. . TRBJ1-1 TRBV25-1 TGTGCCAGCAGGTACGGACTGAACACTGAAGCTTTCTTT CASRYGLNTEAFF
. . TRBJ1-5 TRBV2 TGTGCCAGCATGGGAGTCAGGGGCAGCAATCAGCCCCAGCATTTT CASMGVRGSNQPQHF
. . TRBJ1-4 TRBV9 TGTGCCAGCAGCGCCACCAGGGCGACTAATGAAAAACTGTTTTTT CASSATRATNEKLFF